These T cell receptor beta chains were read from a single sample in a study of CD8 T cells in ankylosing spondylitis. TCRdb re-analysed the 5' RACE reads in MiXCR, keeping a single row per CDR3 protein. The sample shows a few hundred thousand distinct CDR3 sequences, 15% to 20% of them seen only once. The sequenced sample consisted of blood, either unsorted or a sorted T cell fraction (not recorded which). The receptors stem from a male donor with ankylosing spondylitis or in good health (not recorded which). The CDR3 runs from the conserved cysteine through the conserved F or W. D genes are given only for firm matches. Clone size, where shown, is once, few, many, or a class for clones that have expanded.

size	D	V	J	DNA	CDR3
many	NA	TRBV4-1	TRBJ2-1	TGCGCCAGCAGCCAAGAACGGCACAATGAGCAGTTCTTC	CASSQERHNEQFF
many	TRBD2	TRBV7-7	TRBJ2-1	TGTGCTAGCAGCTTAGAACTAGCGGAAGTGAATGAGCAGTTCTTC	CASSLELAEVNEQFF
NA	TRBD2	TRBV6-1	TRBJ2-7	TGTGCCAGCAGTGAGGGGACTAGCGGCTACGAGCAGTACTTC	CASSEGTSGYEQYF
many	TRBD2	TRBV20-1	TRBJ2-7	TGCAGTGCTAGAGATCTGTCTAGCGGGAGTGTCGAGCAGTACTTC	CSARDLSSGSVEQYF
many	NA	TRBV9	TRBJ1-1	TGTGCCAGCAGCGCGGGACACTTGAACACTGAAGCTTTCTTT	CASSAGHLNTEAFF
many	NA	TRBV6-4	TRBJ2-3	TGTGCCAGCAGTGACTCGGACAGAACTGACACAGATACGCAGTATTTT	CASSDSDRTDTDTQYF
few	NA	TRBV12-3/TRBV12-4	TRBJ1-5	TGTGCCAGCAGTTTTTGGGGGAGTCAGCCCCAGCATTTT	CASSFWGSQPQHF
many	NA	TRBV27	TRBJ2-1	TGTGCCAGCATCAGCTCCTACAATGAGCAGTTCTTC	CASISSYNEQFF
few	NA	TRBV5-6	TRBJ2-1	TGTGCCAGCAGCTTTTTGGACAATGAGCAGTTCTTC	CASSFLDNEQFF
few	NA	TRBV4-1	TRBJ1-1	TGCGCCAGCAGCCAAGACGGCGGGGGGAACACTGAAGCTTTCTTT	CASSQDGGGNTEAFF
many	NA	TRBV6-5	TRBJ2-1	TGTGCCAGCAGTTACCCAGGGGATGGCAATGAGCAGTTCTTC	CASSYPGDGNEQFF
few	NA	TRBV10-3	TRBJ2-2	TGTGCCATCAGTGGAGGAGGGGGCGTTGTGGGGGAGCTGTTTTTT	CAISGGGGVVGELFF
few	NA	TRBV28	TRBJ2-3	TGTGCCAGCAGTCCCGAAGGCGGGGCCGATACGCAGTATTTT	CASSPEGGADTQYF
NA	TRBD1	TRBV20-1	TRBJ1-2	TGCTGTGCTAGGGATGACAGGGCGAATGCGTACTATGGCTACACCTTC	CCARDDRANAYYGYTF
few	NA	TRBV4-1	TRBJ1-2	TGCGCCAGCAGCCATGAGAGCTCCTATGGCTACACCTTC	CASSHESSYGYTF
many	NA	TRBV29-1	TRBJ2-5	TGCAGCGTTGAATCCCCCGGGACAACGTACCAAGAGACCCAGTACTTC	CSVESPGTTYQETQYF
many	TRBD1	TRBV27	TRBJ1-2	TGTGCCAGCAGTTTCACAGGGGGGGTCTATGGCTACACCTTC	CASSFTGGVYGYTF
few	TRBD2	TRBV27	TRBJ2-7	TGTGCCAGCAGTCCGGGACTAGCGCTCTACGAGCAGTACTTC	CASSPGLALYEQYF
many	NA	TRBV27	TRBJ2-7	TGTGCCAGCAGTTTAAGGGCAGGGGGGCCCTACGAGCAGTACTTC	CASSLRAGGPYEQYF
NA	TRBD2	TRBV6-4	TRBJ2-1	TGTGCCAGCAGTAACGGACTAGCGAACAATGAGCAGTTCTTC	CASSNGLANNEQFF
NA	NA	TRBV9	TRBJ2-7	TGTGCCAGCAGCTCCGGACAGATACCCTACGAGCAGTACTTC	CASSSGQIPYEQYF
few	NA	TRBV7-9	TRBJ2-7	TGTGCCAGCAGCGCAACCCGCGGGCAGATTACCTACGAGCAGTACTTC	CASSATRGQITYEQYF
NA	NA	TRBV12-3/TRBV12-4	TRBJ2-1	TGTGCCAGCAGGTCGGGACAAAGCTCCTACAATGAGCAGTTCTTC	CASRSGQSSYNEQFF
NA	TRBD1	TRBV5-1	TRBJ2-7	TGCGCCAGCAGCTCTACAGGGGGAGGTGAGCAGTACTTC	CASSSTGGGEQYF
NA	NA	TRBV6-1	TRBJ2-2	TGTGCCAGCAGCACCGGGACAAACACCGGGGAGCTGTTTTTT	CASSTGTNTGELFF
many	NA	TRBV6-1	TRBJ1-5	TGTGCCAGCAGTGAATCGGTCAGTTATAGCAATCAGCCCCAGCATTTT	CASSESVSYSNQPQHF
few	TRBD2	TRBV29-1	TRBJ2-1	TGCAGCGCCGCTAGCCCGGGACTAGCGGGAGTATACAATGAGCAGTTCTTC	CSAASPGLAGVYNEQFF
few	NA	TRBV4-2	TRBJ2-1	TGTGCCAGCAGCCCACGGACCGGGACCTCCCTAGGCAATGAGCAGTTCTTC	CASSPRTGTSLGNEQFF
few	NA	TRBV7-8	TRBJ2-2	TGTGCCAGCACAACTTGGGACCTGAGTTTATCCGGGGAGCTGTTTTTT	CASTTWDLSLSGELFF
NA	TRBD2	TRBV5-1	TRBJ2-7	TGCGCCAGCAGCCCCTTAGCGGGAGGGCCGTACGAGCAGTACTTC	CASSPLAGGPYEQYF
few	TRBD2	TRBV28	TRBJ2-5	TGTGCCAGCGGTCCGGGACTAGCGGGAGGTACCCCCCCAGAGACCCAGTACTTC	CASGPGLAGGTPPETQYF
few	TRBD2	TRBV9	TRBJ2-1	TGTGCCAGCAGCGTAGGGGCGGGAGGGAATGAGCAGTTCTTC	CASSVGAGGNEQFF
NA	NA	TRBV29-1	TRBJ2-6	TGCAGCGTTGGACTGCACTCTGGGGCCAACGTCCTGACTTTC	CSVGLHSGANVLTF
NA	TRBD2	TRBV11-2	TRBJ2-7	TGTGCCAGCAGCTTAGAATTCGGGCTAGCGGGAGAGAGGTACGAGCAGTACTTC	CASSLEFGLAGERYEQYF
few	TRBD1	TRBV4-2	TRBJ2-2	TGTGCCAGCAGCCAGGCGGACAGGTCGAACACCGGGGAGCTGTTTTTT	CASSQADRSNTGELFF
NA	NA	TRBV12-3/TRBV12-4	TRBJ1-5	TGTGCCAGCAGCAAACACGATTATAGCAATCAGCCCCAGCATTTT	CASSKHDYSNQPQHF
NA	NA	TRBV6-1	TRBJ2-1	TGTGCCAGCAGTGCGACTGTGCCCAATGAGCAGTTCTTC	CASSATVPNEQFF
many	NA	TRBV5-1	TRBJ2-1	TGCGCCAGCAGCTCTGGATCGCCTGAGCAGTTCTTC	CASSSGSPEQFF